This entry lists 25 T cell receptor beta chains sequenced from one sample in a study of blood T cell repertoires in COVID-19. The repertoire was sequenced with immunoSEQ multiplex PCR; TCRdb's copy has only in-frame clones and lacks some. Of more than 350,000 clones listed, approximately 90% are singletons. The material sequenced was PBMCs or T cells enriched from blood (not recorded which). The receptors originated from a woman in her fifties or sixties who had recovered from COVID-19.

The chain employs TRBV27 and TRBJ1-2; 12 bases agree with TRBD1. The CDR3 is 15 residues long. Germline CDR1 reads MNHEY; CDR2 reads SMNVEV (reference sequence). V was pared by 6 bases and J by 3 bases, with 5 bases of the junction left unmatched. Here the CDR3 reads CASRRDRGPDYGYTF. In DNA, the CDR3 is TGTGCCAGCAGAAGGGACAGGGGGCCGGACTATGGCTACACCTTC.

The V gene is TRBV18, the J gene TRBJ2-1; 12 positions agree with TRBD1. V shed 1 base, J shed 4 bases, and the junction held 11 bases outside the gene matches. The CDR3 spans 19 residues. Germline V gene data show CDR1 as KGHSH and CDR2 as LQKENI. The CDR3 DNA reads TGTGCCAGCTCACCACTAAGGGACAGGGGGCGAACTTCTTACAATGAGCAGTTCTTC. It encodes CASSPLRDRGRTSYNEQFF.

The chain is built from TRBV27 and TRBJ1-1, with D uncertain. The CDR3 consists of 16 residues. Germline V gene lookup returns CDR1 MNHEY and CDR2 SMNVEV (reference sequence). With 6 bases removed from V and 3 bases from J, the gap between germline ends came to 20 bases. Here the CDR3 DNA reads TGTGCCAGCAGCCGCGATCATTTACTCCGGTACACTGAAGCTTTCTTT. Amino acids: CASSRDHLLRYTEAFF.

The CDR3 nucleotides read TGTGCCAGCAGCTATCTCTACGAGCAGTACTTC. As protein: CASSYLYEQYF. V is TRBV7-9 and J is TRBJ2-7; D is ambiguous. V lost 4 bases and J 3 bases, leaving 4 bases between the germline ends. Germline-derived CDR1 and CDR2 are SEHNR and FQNEAQ (reference sequence). The CDR3 is 11 amino acids.

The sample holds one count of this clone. CDR3 in amino acids: CASSEVAGEPYEQYF. CDR3 DNA: TGTGCCAGCAGTGAAGTTGCGGGGGAGCCGTACGAGCAGTACTTC. The rearrangement joins TRBV6-1 to TRBJ2-7; 7 bases map to TRBD2. The CDR3 loop spans 15 amino acids. Germline V gene sequence: CDR1 MNHNS, CDR2 SASEGT. V shed 1 base and J 4 bases; nucleotides not matched to a gene: 7.

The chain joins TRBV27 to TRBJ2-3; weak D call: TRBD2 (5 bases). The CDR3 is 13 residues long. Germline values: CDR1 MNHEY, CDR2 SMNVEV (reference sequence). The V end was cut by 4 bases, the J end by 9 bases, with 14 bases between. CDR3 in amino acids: CASSSLIWETQYF. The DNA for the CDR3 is TGTGCCAGCAGTTCCCTAATCTGGGAGACGCAGTATTTT.

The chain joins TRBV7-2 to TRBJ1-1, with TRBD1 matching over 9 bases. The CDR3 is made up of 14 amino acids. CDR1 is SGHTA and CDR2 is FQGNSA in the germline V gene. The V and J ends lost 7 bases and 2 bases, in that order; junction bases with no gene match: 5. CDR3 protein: CASKGQGLNTEAFF. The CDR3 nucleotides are TGTGCCAGCAAGGGACAGGGCCTTAACACTGAAGCTTTCTTT.

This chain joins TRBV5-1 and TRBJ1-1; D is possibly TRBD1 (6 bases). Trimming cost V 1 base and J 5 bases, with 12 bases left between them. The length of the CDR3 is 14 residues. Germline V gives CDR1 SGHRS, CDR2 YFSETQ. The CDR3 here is CASSLQGRETEAFF. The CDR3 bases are TGCGCCAGCAGCTTGCAGGGGAGAGAAACTGAAGCTTTCTTT.

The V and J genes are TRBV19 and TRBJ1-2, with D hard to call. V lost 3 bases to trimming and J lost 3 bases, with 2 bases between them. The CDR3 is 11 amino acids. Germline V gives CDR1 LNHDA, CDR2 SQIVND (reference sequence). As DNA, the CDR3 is TGTGCCAGTAGTATCTACTATGGCTACACCTTC. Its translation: CASSIYYGYTF. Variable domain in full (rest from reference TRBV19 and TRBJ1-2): DGGITQSPKYLFRKEGQNVTLSCEQNLNHDAMYWYRQDPGQGLRLIYYSQIVNDFQKGDIAEGYSVSREKKESFPLTVTSAQKNPTAFYLCASSIYYGYTFGSGTRLTVV.

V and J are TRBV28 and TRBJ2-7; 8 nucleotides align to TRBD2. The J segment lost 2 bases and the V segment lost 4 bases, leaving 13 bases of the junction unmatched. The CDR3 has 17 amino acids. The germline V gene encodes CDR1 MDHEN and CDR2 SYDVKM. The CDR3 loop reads CASSSTIGRGAPYEQYF. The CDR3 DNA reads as TGTGCCAGCAGTTCTACCATTGGGCGGGGGGCCCCCTACGAGCAGTACTTC.

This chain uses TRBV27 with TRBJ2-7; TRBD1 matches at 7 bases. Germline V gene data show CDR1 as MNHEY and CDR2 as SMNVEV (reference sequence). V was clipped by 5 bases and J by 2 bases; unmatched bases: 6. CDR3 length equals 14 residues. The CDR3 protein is CASSLRDSTYEQYF. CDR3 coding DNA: TGTGCCAGCAGTCTCCGGGACAGCACCTACGAGCAGTACTTC.

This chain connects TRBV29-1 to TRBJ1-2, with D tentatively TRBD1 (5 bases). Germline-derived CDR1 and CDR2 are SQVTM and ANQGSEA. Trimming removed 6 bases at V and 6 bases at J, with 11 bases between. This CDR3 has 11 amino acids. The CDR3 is CSVQGGDGYTF. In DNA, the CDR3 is TGCAGCGTCCAGGGAGGTGATGGCTACACCTTC.

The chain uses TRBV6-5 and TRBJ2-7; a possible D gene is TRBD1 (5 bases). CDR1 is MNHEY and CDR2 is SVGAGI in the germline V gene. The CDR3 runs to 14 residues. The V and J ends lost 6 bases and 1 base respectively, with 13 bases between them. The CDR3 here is CASRQGMASYEQYF. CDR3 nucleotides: TGTGCCAGCAGGCAGGGAATGGCGTCCTACGAGCAGTACTTC.

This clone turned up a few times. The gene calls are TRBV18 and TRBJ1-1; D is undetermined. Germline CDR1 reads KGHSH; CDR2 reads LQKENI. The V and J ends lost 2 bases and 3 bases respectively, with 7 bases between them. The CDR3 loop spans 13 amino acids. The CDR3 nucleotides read TGTGCCAGCTCACCAGTCGGAGACACTGAAGCTTTCTTT. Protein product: CASSPVGDTEAFF.

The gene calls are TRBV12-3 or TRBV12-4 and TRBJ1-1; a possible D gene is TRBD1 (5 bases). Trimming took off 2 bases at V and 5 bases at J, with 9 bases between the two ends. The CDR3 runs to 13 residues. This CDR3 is CASSLIGGTEAFF. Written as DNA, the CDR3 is TGTGCCAGCAGTTTAATTGGGGGGACTGAAGCTTTCTTT.

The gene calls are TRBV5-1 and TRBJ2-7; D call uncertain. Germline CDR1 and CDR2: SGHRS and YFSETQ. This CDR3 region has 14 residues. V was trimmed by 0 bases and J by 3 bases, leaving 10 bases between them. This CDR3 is CASSLAGRSYEQYF. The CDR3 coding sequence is TGCGCCAGCAGCTTGGCCGGCCGGAGCTACGAGCAGTACTTC.

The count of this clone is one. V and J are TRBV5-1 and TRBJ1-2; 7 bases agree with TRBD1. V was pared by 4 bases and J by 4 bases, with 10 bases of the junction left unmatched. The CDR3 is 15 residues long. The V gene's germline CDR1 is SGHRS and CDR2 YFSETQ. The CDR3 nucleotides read TGCGCCAGCAGCACCTCGACAGGGACCACCTATGGCTACACCTTC. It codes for CASSTSTGTTYGYTF.

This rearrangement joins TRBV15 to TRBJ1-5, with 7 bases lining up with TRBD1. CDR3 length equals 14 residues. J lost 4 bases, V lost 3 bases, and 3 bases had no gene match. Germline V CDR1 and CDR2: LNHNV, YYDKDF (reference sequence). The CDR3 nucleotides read TGTGCCACCAGCAGGGAGACAGGGAATCAGCCCCAGCATTTT. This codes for CATSRETGNQPQHF. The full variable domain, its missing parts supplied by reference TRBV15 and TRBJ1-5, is DAMVIQNPRYQVTQFGKPVTLSCSQTLNHNVMYWYQQKSSQAPKLLFHYYDKDFNNEADTPDNFQSRRPNTSFCFLDIRSPGLGDTAMYLCATSRETGNQPQHFGDGTRLSIL.

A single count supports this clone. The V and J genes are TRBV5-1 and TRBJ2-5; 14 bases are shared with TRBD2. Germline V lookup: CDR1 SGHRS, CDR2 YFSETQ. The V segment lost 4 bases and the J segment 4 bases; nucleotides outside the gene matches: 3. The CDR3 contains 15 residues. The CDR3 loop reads CASSGTSGGVETQYF. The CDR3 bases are TGCGCCAGCAGCGGGACTAGCGGGGGAGTAGAGACCCAGTACTTC.

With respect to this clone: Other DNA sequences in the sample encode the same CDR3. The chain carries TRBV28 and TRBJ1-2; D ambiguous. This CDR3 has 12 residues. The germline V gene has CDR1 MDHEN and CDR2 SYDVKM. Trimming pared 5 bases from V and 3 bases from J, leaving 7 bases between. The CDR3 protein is CASSPLYYGYTF. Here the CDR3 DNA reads TGTGCCAGCAGTCCACTGTACTATGGCTACACCTTC.

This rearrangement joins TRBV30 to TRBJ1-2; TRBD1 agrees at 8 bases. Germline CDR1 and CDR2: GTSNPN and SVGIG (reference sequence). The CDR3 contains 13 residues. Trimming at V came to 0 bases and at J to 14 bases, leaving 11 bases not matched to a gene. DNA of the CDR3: TGTGCCTGGAGTGTACGCGACAGGGGTATCCTGACCTTC. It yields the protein CAWSVRDRGILTF.

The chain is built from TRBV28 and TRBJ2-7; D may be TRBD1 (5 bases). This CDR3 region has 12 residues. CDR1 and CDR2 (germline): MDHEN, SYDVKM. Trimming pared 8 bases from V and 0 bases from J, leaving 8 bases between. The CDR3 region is CASLRDSYEQYF. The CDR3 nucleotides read TGTGCCAGCCTCAGGGACTCCTACGAGCAGTACTTC.

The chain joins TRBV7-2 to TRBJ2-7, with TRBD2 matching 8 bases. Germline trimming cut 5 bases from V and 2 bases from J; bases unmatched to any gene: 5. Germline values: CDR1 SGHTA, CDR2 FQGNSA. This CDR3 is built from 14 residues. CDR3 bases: TGTGCCAGCAGCAGGGGTAGCGGGGCCTACGAGCAGTACTTC. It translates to CASSRGSGAYEQYF.

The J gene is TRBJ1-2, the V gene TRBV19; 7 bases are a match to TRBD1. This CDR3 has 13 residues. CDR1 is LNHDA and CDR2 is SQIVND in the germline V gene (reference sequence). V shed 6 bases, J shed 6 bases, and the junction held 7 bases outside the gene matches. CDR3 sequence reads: CASSPTGKNGYTF. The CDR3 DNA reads TGTGCCAGTAGCCCGACAGGGAAGAATGGCTACACCTTC.

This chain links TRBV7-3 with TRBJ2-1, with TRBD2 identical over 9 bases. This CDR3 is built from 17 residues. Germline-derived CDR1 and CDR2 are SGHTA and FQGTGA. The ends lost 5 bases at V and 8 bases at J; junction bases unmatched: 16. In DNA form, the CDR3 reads TGTGCCAGCAGCCCCCGGGGGGGGACTAGCCCTAACCATGAGCAGTTCTTC. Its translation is CASSPRGGTSPNHEQFF.